A selection of T cell receptor beta chains follows, all from one sample in a study of lymphopenia after photon versus proton radiotherapy. Clones were sequenced by immunoSEQ multiplex PCR, and TCRdb holds only the in-frame ones, with some missing. Among tens of thousands of clones listed, around 86% were seen once. The sample in question was peripheral blood, obtained from a patient treated with photon-based radiotherapy. All receptors come from a man aged 40-49 years with gastric cancer. CDR3s include the opening cysteine and the closing phenylalanine or tryptophan. D genes are given only for firm matches. Clone size is given for some rows only: seen once, a few or many times, or a class if the clone is expanded.

cdr3_length: 16
d_call: -
j_call: TRBJ1-3
v_call: TRBV7-9
clone_size: -
cdr3_aa: CASSPREPIYGNTIYF
cdr3_nt: TGTGCCAGCAGCCCCAGGGAGCCAATTTATGGAAACACCATATATTTT

cdr3_length: 16
d_call: TRBD1
j_call: TRBJ2-1
v_call: TRBV7-9
clone_size: once
cdr3_aa: CASSLNPGTASNEQFF
cdr3_nt: TGTGCCAGCAGCTTAAACCCCGGGACAGCGAGTAATGAGCAGTTCTTC

cdr3_length: 13
d_call: TRBD1
j_call: TRBJ1-6
v_call: TRBV5-1
clone_size: -
cdr3_aa: CASSLGTGSPLHF
cdr3_nt: TGCGCCAGCAGCCTCGGGACAGGGTCACCCCTCCACTTT

cdr3_length: 14
d_call: -
j_call: TRBJ1-1
v_call: TRBV30
clone_size: -
cdr3_aa: CAWNRDGLNTEAFF
cdr3_nt: TGTGCCTGGAACCGGGACGGGTTGAACACTGAAGCTTTCTTT

cdr3_length: 15
d_call: TRBD1
j_call: TRBJ2-7
v_call: TRBV6-1
clone_size: -
cdr3_aa: CASSEGGQGHARQYF
cdr3_nt: TGTGCCAGCAGTGAAGGGGGACAGGGCCACGCAAGGCAGTACTTC

cdr3_length: 12
d_call: TRBD1
j_call: TRBJ2-7
v_call: TRBV29-1
clone_size: -
cdr3_aa: CSVGLTGGEQYF
cdr3_nt: TGCAGCGTTGGCTTGACAGGGGGCGAGCAGTACTTC

cdr3_length: 15
d_call: -
j_call: TRBJ2-1
v_call: TRBV7-3
clone_size: -
cdr3_aa: CASSLSDLPYNEQFF
cdr3_nt: TGTGCCAGCAGCTTAAGTGACCTCCCCTACAATGAGCAGTTCTTC

cdr3_length: 16
d_call: TRBD1
j_call: TRBJ1-1
v_call: TRBV5-1
clone_size: -
cdr3_aa: CASSPGQGALDTEAFF
cdr3_nt: TGCGCCAGCAGCCCCGGACAGGGGGCGTTAGACACTGAAGCTTTCTTT

cdr3_length: 15
d_call: -
j_call: TRBJ2-2
v_call: TRBV19
clone_size: -
cdr3_aa: CASSISGRGTGELFF
cdr3_nt: TGTGCCAGTAGTATTTCGGGGCGCGGCACCGGGGAGCTGTTTTTT

cdr3_length: 15
d_call: TRBD1
j_call: TRBJ1-2
v_call: TRBV5-1
clone_size: -
cdr3_aa: CASSKDRVRNYGYTF
cdr3_nt: TGCGCCAGCAGCAAGGACAGGGTTCGCAACTATGGCTACACCTTC

cdr3_length: 12
d_call: -
j_call: TRBJ1-3
v_call: TRBV6-1
clone_size: -
cdr3_aa: CASSLSGNTIYF
cdr3_nt: TGTGCCAGCAGTCTCTCTGGAAACACCATATATTTT

cdr3_length: 17
d_call: TRBD2
j_call: TRBJ2-7
v_call: TRBV7-2
clone_size: -
cdr3_aa: CASSQRPSGGYSYEQYF
cdr3_nt: TGTGCCAGCAGCCAAAGGCCTAGCGGGGGGTACTCCTACGAGCAGTACTTC

cdr3_length: 15
d_call: TRBD1
j_call: TRBJ1-1
v_call: TRBV6-5
clone_size: -
cdr3_aa: CASPYRDRKNTEAFF
cdr3_nt: TGTGCCAGCCCTTACAGGGACAGGAAGAACACTGAAGCTTTCTTT

cdr3_length: 15
d_call: TRBD1
j_call: TRBJ2-7
v_call: TRBV2
clone_size: -
cdr3_aa: CASSLDRGPSYEQYF
cdr3_nt: TGTGCCAGCAGCCTAGACAGGGGCCCTTCCTACGAGCAGTACTTC

cdr3_length: 12
d_call: -
j_call: TRBJ1-5
v_call: TRBV29-1
clone_size: once
cdr3_aa: CSAGAGGQPQHF
cdr3_nt: TGCAGCGCAGGGGCAGGCGGTCAGCCCCAGCATTTT

cdr3_length: 14
d_call: -
j_call: TRBJ1-2
v_call: TRBV6-5
clone_size: -
cdr3_aa: CASTLRQEALGYTF
cdr3_nt: TGTGCCAGCACCCTTAGACAGGAGGCTCTCGGCTACACCTTC

cdr3_length: 14
d_call: TRBD1
j_call: TRBJ1-1
v_call: TRBV10-3
clone_size: few
cdr3_aa: CAISDRGRNTEAFF
cdr3_nt: TGTGCCATCAGTGACAGGGGGCGGAACACTGAAGCTTTCTTT

cdr3_length: 15
d_call: TRBD1
j_call: TRBJ2-5
v_call: TRBV2
clone_size: -
cdr3_aa: CASNFGTAAQETQYF
cdr3_nt: TGTGCCAGCAACTTCGGGACAGCGGCACAAGAGACCCAGTACTTC

cdr3_length: 13
d_call: -
j_call: TRBJ1-6
v_call: TRBV5-1
clone_size: -
cdr3_aa: CASSLVGNSPLHF
cdr3_nt: TGCGCCAGCAGCTTGGTGGGTAATTCACCCCTCCACTTT

cdr3_length: 11
d_call: -
j_call: TRBJ1-1
v_call: TRBV4-3
clone_size: few
cdr3_aa: CASSQFGEAFF
cdr3_nt: TGCGCCAGCAGCCAATTCGGTGAGGCTTTCTTT

cdr3_length: 15
d_call: TRBD1
j_call: TRBJ1-4
v_call: TRBV28
clone_size: -
cdr3_aa: CASSGQGAANEKLFF
cdr3_nt: TGTGCCAGCAGCGGACAGGGGGCAGCTAATGAAAAACTGTTTTTT

cdr3_length: 14
d_call: -
j_call: TRBJ1-6
v_call: TRBV27
clone_size: -
cdr3_aa: CASSLWGRNSPLHF
cdr3_nt: TGTGCCAGCAGTTTATGGGGGCGGAATTCACCCCTCCACTTT

cdr3_length: 16
d_call: -
j_call: TRBJ2-2
v_call: TRBV5-4
clone_size: -
cdr3_aa: CASSHSDSRNTGELFF
cdr3_nt: TGTGCCAGCAGCCATTCCGACAGCAGGAACACCGGGGAGCTGTTTTTT

cdr3_length: 15
d_call: TRBD1
j_call: TRBJ1-2
v_call: TRBV9
clone_size: -
cdr3_aa: CASSPTRTGNYGYTF
cdr3_nt: TGTGCCAGCAGCCCCACCCGGACAGGGAACTATGGCTACACCTTC

cdr3_length: 12
d_call: -
j_call: TRBJ2-3
v_call: TRBV7-9
clone_size: -
cdr3_aa: CASSLVGDTQYF
cdr3_nt: TGTGCCAGCAGCTTAGTCGGGGATACGCAGTATTTT

cdr3_length: 13
d_call: TRBD1
j_call: TRBJ1-2
v_call: TRBV7-2
clone_size: -
cdr3_aa: CASSTGQAEGYTF
cdr3_nt: TGTGCCAGCAGCACGGGACAGGCCGAAGGCTACACCTTC

cdr3_length: 15
d_call: -
j_call: TRBJ2-7
v_call: TRBV4-3
clone_size: -
cdr3_aa: CASSLSTGSPYEQYF
cdr3_nt: TGCGCCAGCAGCCTATCTACAGGGTCTCCCTACGAGCAGTACTTC

cdr3_length: 14
d_call: -
j_call: TRBJ2-2
v_call: TRBV4-3
clone_size: -
cdr3_aa: CASSREAWAGELFF
cdr3_nt: TGCGCCAGCAGCCGGGAGGCCTGGGCCGGGGAGCTGTTTTTT

cdr3_length: 17
d_call: TRBD1
j_call: TRBJ2-7
v_call: TRBV10-3
clone_size: once
cdr3_aa: CAISEPPGQRPLREQYF
cdr3_nt: TGTGCCATCAGTGAGCCCCCGGGACAGAGGCCTCTACGGGAGCAGTACTTC

cdr3_length: 15
d_call: TRBD1
j_call: TRBJ2-6
v_call: TRBV27
clone_size: -
cdr3_aa: CASSQGASGANVLTF
cdr3_nt: TGTGCCAGCAGTCAGGGGGCTTCTGGGGCCAACGTCCTGACTTTC

cdr3_length: 13
d_call: -
j_call: TRBJ1-2
v_call: TRBV7-2
clone_size: -
cdr3_aa: CASSLDRYYGYTF
cdr3_nt: TGTGCCAGCAGCTTAGACCGATACTATGGCTACACCTTC

cdr3_length: 17
d_call: -
j_call: TRBJ1-1
v_call: TRBV6-1
clone_size: once
cdr3_aa: CASSEGDRYGKNTEAFF
cdr3_nt: TGTGCCAGCAGTGAAGGGGATAGATATGGGAAAAACACTGAAGCTTTCTTT

cdr3_length: 13
d_call: -
j_call: TRBJ2-2
v_call: TRBV7-2
clone_size: once
cdr3_aa: CASSLVYIGELFF
cdr3_nt: TGTGCCAGCAGCTTAGTCTATATCGGGGAGCTGTTTTTT

cdr3_length: 14
d_call: -
j_call: TRBJ2-5
v_call: TRBV10-3
clone_size: -
cdr3_aa: CAISESHTQETQYF
cdr3_nt: TGTGCCATCAGTGAGTCGCACACCCAAGAGACCCAGTACTTC

cdr3_length: 13
d_call: -
j_call: TRBJ2-7
v_call: TRBV9
clone_size: -
cdr3_aa: CASSRSDFYEQYF
cdr3_nt: TGTGCCAGCAGCCGCTCGGATTTCTACGAGCAGTACTTC

cdr3_length: 13
d_call: -
j_call: TRBJ2-7
v_call: TRBV7-6
clone_size: -
cdr3_aa: CASSLSTTLEQYF
cdr3_nt: TGTGCCAGCAGCTTATCTACGACCCTCGAGCAGTACTTC

cdr3_length: 16
d_call: -
j_call: TRBJ1-5
v_call: TRBV18
clone_size: few
cdr3_aa: CASSPPTGLGNQPQHF
cdr3_nt: TGTGCCAGCTCACCACCGACGGGGCTGGGCAATCAGCCCCAGCATTTT

cdr3_length: 14
d_call: -
j_call: TRBJ1-6
v_call: TRBV4-1
clone_size: -
cdr3_aa: CASSQEFWYSPLHF
cdr3_nt: TGCGCCAGCAGCCAAGAATTTTGGTATTCACCCCTCCACTTT

cdr3_length: 14
d_call: TRBD2
j_call: TRBJ2-7
v_call: TRBV7-2
clone_size: -
cdr3_aa: CASSLGTSGGREYF
cdr3_nt: TGTGCCAGCAGCTTAGGAACTAGCGGGGGGCGGGAGTACTTC

cdr3_length: 15
d_call: -
j_call: TRBJ2-3
v_call: TRBV5-1
clone_size: -
cdr3_aa: CASSVSGTPGDTQYF
cdr3_nt: TGCGCCAGCAGCGTGTCCGGGACTCCTGGGGATACGCAGTATTTT

cdr3_length: 14
d_call: TRBD2
j_call: TRBJ2-7
v_call: TRBV6-5
clone_size: -
cdr3_aa: CASALAGGSYEQYF
cdr3_nt: TGTGCCAGCGCGCTAGCGGGGGGTTCCTACGAGCAGTACTTC

cdr3_length: 15
d_call: -
j_call: TRBJ2-3
v_call: TRBV5-4
clone_size: -
cdr3_aa: CASSFNSRYTDTQYF
cdr3_nt: TGTGCCAGCAGCTTCAACAGCCGTTACACAGATACGCAGTATTTT

cdr3_length: 15
d_call: -
j_call: TRBJ2-7
v_call: TRBV21-1
clone_size: once
cdr3_aa: CASSKGGEQGNEQYF
cdr3_nt: TGTGCCAGCAGCAAAGGGGGGGAACAGGGTAACGAGCAGTACTTC

cdr3_length: 15
d_call: -
j_call: TRBJ2-1
v_call: TRBV19
clone_size: -
cdr3_aa: CASTQGGGGYNEQFF
cdr3_nt: TGTGCCAGTACCCAGGGGGGTGGGGGCTACAATGAGCAGTTCTTC

cdr3_length: 15
d_call: -
j_call: TRBJ1-5
v_call: TRBV6-6
clone_size: -
cdr3_aa: CASTGGGSSNQPQHF
cdr3_nt: TGTGCCAGCACCGGGGGAGGGAGTAGCAATCAGCCCCAGCATTTT

cdr3_length: 14
d_call: -
j_call: TRBJ1-3
v_call: TRBV11-3
clone_size: -
cdr3_aa: CASSSGISGNTIYF
cdr3_nt: TGTGCCAGCAGCTCAGGGATCTCTGGAAACACCATATATTTT

cdr3_length: 16
d_call: -
j_call: TRBJ1-1
v_call: TRBV30
clone_size: -
cdr3_aa: CAWSPPAGQPNTEAFF
cdr3_nt: TGTGCCTGGAGTCCGCCAGCCGGACAGCCGAACACTGAAGCTTTCTTT

cdr3_length: 18
d_call: TRBD1
j_call: TRBJ1-2
v_call: TRBV14
clone_size: -
cdr3_aa: CASSPRDRASSRRNGYTF
cdr3_nt: TGTGCCAGCAGCCCTAGGGACAGGGCGTCATCACGTCGTAATGGCTACACCTTC

cdr3_length: 16
d_call: TRBD1
j_call: TRBJ1-1
v_call: TRBV5-1
clone_size: -
cdr3_aa: CASSTDRASGNTEAFF
cdr3_nt: TGCGCCAGCAGCACAGACAGGGCAAGTGGGAACACTGAAGCTTTCTTT

cdr3_length: 16
d_call: TRBD2
j_call: TRBJ2-1
v_call: TRBV7-9
clone_size: -
cdr3_aa: CASSKPLAEAYNEQFF
cdr3_nt: TGTGCCAGCAGCAAACCACTAGCGGAGGCGTACAATGAGCAGTTCTTC

cdr3_length: 17
d_call: TRBD2
j_call: TRBJ2-5
v_call: TRBV9
clone_size: -
cdr3_aa: CASSVGSLAGFQETQYF
cdr3_nt: TGTGCCAGCAGCGTAGGAAGTCTAGCGGGGTTCCAAGAGACCCAGTACTTC

cdr3_length: 15
d_call: -
j_call: TRBJ1-5
v_call: TRBV21-1
clone_size: -
cdr3_aa: CASSKAPGGGQPQHF
cdr3_nt: TGTGCCAGCAGCAAAGCACCAGGGGGCGGTCAGCCCCAGCATTTT

cdr3_length: 16
d_call: -
j_call: TRBJ2-2
v_call: TRBV19
clone_size: -
cdr3_aa: CASSIGATWNTGELFF
cdr3_nt: TGTGCCAGTAGTATAGGCGCGACCTGGAACACCGGGGAGCTGTTTTTT

cdr3_length: 15
d_call: -
j_call: TRBJ1-5
v_call: TRBV11-2
clone_size: -
cdr3_aa: CASSLEWDTNQPQHF
cdr3_nt: TGTGCCAGCAGCTTAGAGTGGGACACCAATCAGCCCCAGCATTTT

cdr3_length: 13
d_call: -
j_call: TRBJ2-7
v_call: TRBV21-1
clone_size: -
cdr3_aa: CASSKKISYEQYF
cdr3_nt: TGTGCCAGCAGCAAAAAGATCTCCTACGAGCAGTACTTC

cdr3_length: 18
d_call: -
j_call: TRBJ1-2
v_call: TRBV6-1
clone_size: once
cdr3_aa: CASSEAGWSGRTNYGYTF
cdr3_nt: TGTGCCAGCAGTGAAGCGGGTTGGTCAGGGAGGACTAACTATGGCTACACCTTC

cdr3_length: 14
d_call: -
j_call: TRBJ2-2
v_call: TRBV5-5
clone_size: -
cdr3_aa: CASSFEPTVGELFF
cdr3_nt: TGTGCCAGCAGCTTCGAACCGACAGTCGGGGAGCTGTTTTTT

cdr3_length: 13
d_call: -
j_call: TRBJ2-5
v_call: TRBV5-1
clone_size: -
cdr3_aa: CASSQGGTETQYF
cdr3_nt: TGCGCCAGCAGCCAGGGGGGGACGGAGACCCAGTACTTC

cdr3_length: 15
d_call: TRBD1
j_call: TRBJ1-5
v_call: TRBV19
clone_size: -
cdr3_aa: CASSTRDRGNQPQHF
cdr3_nt: TGTGCCAGTAGTACGAGGGACAGGGGCAATCAGCCCCAGCATTTT

cdr3_length: 13
d_call: -
j_call: TRBJ2-1
v_call: TRBV2
clone_size: -
cdr3_aa: CASSDSGVGEQFF
cdr3_nt: TGTGCCAGCAGTGATTCGGGGGTAGGGGAGCAGTTCTTC